One T cell receptor (delta chain) is described in this entry. This clone turned up a few times. Its binding antigen is unknown. TCRdb's protein, taken from a much larger clone, differs from this DNA's translation at residue 15, likely owing to a read error; the protein displayed comes from the DNA. This sample was taken from a study of DNA immune sequencing with unique molecular identifiers (dated by TCRdb to 2020 to 2021). About the study as a whole: Immunomagnetic cell separation was used to enrich gammadelta T cells from buffy coats, and the genomic DNA of the enriched gammadelta T cells was then sequenced. To compare enriched with non-enriched material, around 0.09 ug of enriched gammadelta T-cell DNA and approximately 0.94 ug of non-enriched PBMC DNA were sequenced. gammadelta T cells were enriched from PBMC of under 11 healthy individuals by fluorescence-activated cell sorting. The study developed and validated an ultrasensitive DNA-based TRD repertoire sequencing method using PCR-introduced unique molecular identifiers. Healthy individuals were used as donors, and sorted peripheral blood gammadelta T cells were profiled from approximately 10 of these donors. Validation of the method was performed on synthetic reference molecules and on blood samples from healthy individuals.

The method behind the library was multiplex PCR. A 32-plex assay with primers for all 8 TRDV and 4 TRDJ genes covering the CDR3 was used to amplify genomic DNA. A 12-nucleotide UMI was attached over approximately 3 barcoding PCR cycles, and a second PCR was then run with Illumina adapter primers. AMPure XP beads were used to purify the libraries, whose quality was checked on a Fragment Analyzer using the HS NGS Fragment kit. Sequencing was run on an Illumina MiniSeq mid-output kit with roughly 20% PhiX and 150 cycles of paired-end reads. Per the source publication's procedure: MIGEC version 1.2.9 was used to process the reads, grouping the reads by UMI and building error-corrected consensus sequences. Modified VDJtools version 1.2.1 scripts and the tcR R package were used for post-processing. After TCRdb called clones again from the public reads with CATT, rows with identical DNA were merged. What appears here as the V and J calls and clone size reflects TCRdb's work, not the paper's. Here the sample has more than 2,000 delta-chain clones; roughly an eighth occur a single time. Of the sample, just over 50% is held by the ten largest clones.

General study outcomes and caveats: TRD repertoire diversity varied between healthy donors, with several donors highly oligoclonal where top 5 clonotypes exceeded half of productive molecules. Novel TRD sequences not targeted by the primers cannot be detected with the primer-based approach. Among clonotypes in healthy donors, the most frequent TRD rearrangement was TRDV2 paired with TRDJ1.

V is trimmed back by 0 bases and J by 4 bases, and the junction contains 21 bases that no gene match accounts for. From the germline V gene, CDR1 is GEAIGNYY and CDR2 is EKD. Measured from the cysteine to the phenylalanine, the CDR3 is 20 residues long. The only DNA kept is the CDR3, 60 bases in frame from the first base. The V and J genes are TRDV2 and TRDJ1, with 8 bases in between that match TRDD3. Sequencing input: gamma-delta T cells enriched from blood buffy coat, or unenriched PBMCs (not recorded which). This clonotype was obtained from a human donor in good health. The DNA sequence is as follows: TGTGCCTGTGACACCCTGAGGGTTTCTGGGGGACACGAGTACATCGATAAACTCATCTTT. It translates as CACDTLRVSGGHEYIDKLIF.